Presented here are 13 T cell receptor beta chains from one specimen sequenced in a study of CD8+ T cells in alopecia areata. Following extraction, RNA underwent reverse transcription to cDNA, which served as the sequencing template. Here immunoSEQ multiplex PCR was the method, and the copy in TCRdb shows in-frame clones only, minus some. There are approximately 13,000 clones in the sample; 55% to 60% occur only once, and 11% lies in the top ten. Peripheral blood and lesional scalp punch biopsies came from alopecia areata patients. The sample consisted of skin, taken at week 0. The receptors shown here come from a human donor with alopecia areata.

This clone was recorded a few times. The J gene is TRBJ2-1, the V gene TRBV4-1, with TRBD2 identical over 10 bases. This CDR3 has 15 residues. Germline CDR1 and CDR2: MGHRA and YSYEKL. The V gene end was trimmed by 4 bases and the J gene end by 9 bases; junction bases not matched to a gene: 9. CDR3 loop: CASSLTSGSSREQFF. The CDR3 DNA sequence: TGCGCCAGCAGCCTGACTAGCGGGTCCTCGCGTGAGCAGTTCTTC.

The chain employs TRBV7-2 and TRBJ1-1; 8 positions match TRBD1. From germline, CDR1 is SGHTA and CDR2 FQGNSA. V shed 5 bases and J 11 bases; nucleotides not matched to a gene: 4. The CDR3 has 11 residues. CDR3: CASSLGTGAFF. CDR3 DNA sequence: TGTGCCAGCAGCCTGGGGACAGGCGCTTTCTTT.

This chain uses TRBV30 with TRBJ2-6, with D uncertain. Germline V lookup: CDR1 GTSNPN, CDR2 SVGIG (reference sequence). The CDR3 runs to 14 residues. Trimming left V 4 bases short and J 0 bases short, with 7 bases between. CDR3 DNA: TGTGCCTGGACCCCAAGCTCTGGGGCCAACGTCCTGACTTTC. Encoded protein: CAWTPSSGANVLTF. Using reference TRBV30 and TRBJ2-6 for the parts outside the CDR3, the full variable domain is SQTIHQWPATLVQPVGSPLSLECTVEGTSNPNLYWYRQAAGRGLQLLFYSVGIGQISSEVPQNLSASRPQDRQFILSSKKLLLSDSGFYLCAWTPSSGANVLTFGAGSRLTVL.

This clone was seen a handful of times. This sequence joins TRBV4-1 and TRBJ1-2, with 12 bases that match TRBD1. Germline V gene sequence: CDR1 MGHRA, CDR2 YSYEKL. With V trimmed by 3 bases and J by 3 bases, 2 bases remained unmatched. The length of the CDR3 is 15 residues. The CDR3 is CASSQGTGGYYGYTF. In DNA, the CDR3 is TGCGCCAGCAGCCAGGGGACAGGGGGCTACTATGGCTACACCTTC.

The chain recombines TRBV7-9 with TRBJ2-7; TRBD2 might be the D (6 bases). V gave up 5 bases and J gave up 0 bases, with 26 bases separating them. The CDR3 sequence is 19 residues long. The V gene's germline CDR1 is SEHNR and CDR2 FQNEAQ (reference sequence). CDR3 in DNA: TGTGCCAGCAGCCTCCTACTGCGGGGAAGCGTAGAGTACTCCTACGAGCAGTACTTC. It encodes CASSLLLRGSVEYSYEQYF.

This chain uses TRBV29-1 with TRBJ2-1, with D hard to call. Trimming left V 4 bases short and J 5 bases short, with 9 bases between. CDR3 length equals 12 residues. Germline V gene lookup returns CDR1 SQVTM and CDR2 ANQGSEA. CDR3 nucleotides: TGCAGCGTTGGAAGCGTCCACAATGAGCAGTTCTTC. Protein product: CSVGSVHNEQFF.

The chain has TRBV18 and TRBJ2-3; the D gene could be TRBD1 or TRBD2 (5 bases each). V shed 2 bases and J shed 6 bases, with 9 bases lying between them. In germline, CDR1 is KGHSH, CDR2 LQKENI. This CDR3 is 13 amino acids long. The DNA for the CDR3 is TGTGCCAGCTCACCAGAGGGGCCCGATACGCAGTATTTT. Amino acid sequence: CASSPEGPDTQYF.

The rearrangement joins TRBV29-1 to TRBJ2-1; the match to TRBD2 covers 7 bases. CDR3 length equals 15 residues. V trimming: 4 bases; J trimming: 4 bases; junction bases outside the gene matches: 10. Per the germline V gene, CDR1 is SQVTM and CDR2 is ANQGSEA. The CDR3 sequence is CSVVADPGGYNEQFF. The CDR3, as DNA: TGCAGCGTTGTAGCGGACCCGGGGGGATACAATGAGCAGTTCTTC.

The chain is built from TRBV4-1 and TRBJ2-2; 11 nucleotides agree with TRBD2. Germline lookup yields CDR1 MGHRA and CDR2 YSYEKL. The V and J ends lost 0 bases and 9 bases, in that order; junction bases with no gene match: 12. This CDR3 region has 18 residues. This CDR3 reads CASSQEVAGGRLPRELFF. CDR3 coding DNA: TGCGCCAGCAGCCAAGAGGTAGCGGGGGGGCGGTTGCCGCGGGAGCTGTTTTTT.

The chain employs TRBV30 and TRBJ1-2, with D possibly being TRBD1 (5 bases). V lost 6 bases to trimming and J lost 3 bases, with 17 bases between them. The germline CDR1 and CDR2 sequences are GTSNPN and SVGIG (reference sequence). This CDR3 is 14 amino acids long. The CDR3 loop reads CACPPRTSYYGYTF. Here the CDR3 DNA reads TGTGCCTGCCCTCCCCGGACAAGCTACTATGGCTACACCTTC.

This clone was seen a handful of times. V is TRBV6-1 and J is TRBJ2-5; 7 nucleotides align to TRBD1. CDR3 length: 14 residues. V trimming: 7 bases; J trimming: 5 bases; junction bases outside the gene matches: 10. Germline CDR1 and CDR2: MNHNS and SASEGT. In DNA form, the CDR3 reads TGTGCCAGCAAAGACACAGGGGACCGGGAGACCCAGTACTTC. It translates to CASKDTGDRETQYF.

This clone was seen a single time. The J gene is TRBJ1-1, the V gene TRBV5-1; D not certain. The germline V gene encodes CDR1 SGHRS and CDR2 YFSETQ. The CDR3 contains 14 residues. V was shortened by 5 bases and J by 0 bases, with 11 bases between the two germline ends. The CDR3 bases are TGCGCCAGCAGTTCCGCTTCTATGAACACTGAAGCTTTCTTT. Amino acids: CASSSASMNTEAFF.

The genes are TRBV6-1 and TRBJ1-2, with 7 bases matching TRBD1. The germline gives CDR1 MNHNS, CDR2 SASEGT. J lost 0 bases, V lost 1 base, and 2 bases had no gene match. The CDR3 has 15 residues. CDR3 sequence: CASSEGGTANYGYTF. DNA for the CDR3: TGTGCCAGCAGTGAAGGCGGGACAGCTAACTATGGCTACACCTTC.